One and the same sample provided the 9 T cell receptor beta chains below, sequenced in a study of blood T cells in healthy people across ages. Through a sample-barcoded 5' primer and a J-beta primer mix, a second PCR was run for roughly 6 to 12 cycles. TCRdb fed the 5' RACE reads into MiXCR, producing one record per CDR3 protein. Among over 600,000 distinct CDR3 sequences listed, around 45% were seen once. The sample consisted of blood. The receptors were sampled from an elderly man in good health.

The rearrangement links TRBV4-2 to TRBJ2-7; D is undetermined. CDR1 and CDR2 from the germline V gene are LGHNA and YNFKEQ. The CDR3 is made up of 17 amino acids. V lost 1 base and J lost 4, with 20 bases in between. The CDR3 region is CASSQVEARISPYEQYF. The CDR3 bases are TGTGCCAGCAGCCAAGTTGAGGCAAGGATTTCGCCTTACGAGCAGTACTTC.

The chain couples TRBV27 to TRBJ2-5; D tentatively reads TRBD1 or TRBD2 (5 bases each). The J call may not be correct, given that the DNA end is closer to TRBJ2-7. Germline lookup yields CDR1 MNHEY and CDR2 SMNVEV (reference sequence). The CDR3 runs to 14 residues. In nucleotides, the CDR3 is TGTGCCAGCAGTTTATCGATTCGGGGCTCCGAGCAGTACTTC. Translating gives CASSLSIRGSEQYF.

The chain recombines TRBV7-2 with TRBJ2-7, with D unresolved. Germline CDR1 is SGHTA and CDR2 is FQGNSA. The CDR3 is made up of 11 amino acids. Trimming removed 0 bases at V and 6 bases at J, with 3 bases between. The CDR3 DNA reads TGTGCCAGCAGCTTAGCATGCGAGCAGTACTTC. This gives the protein CASSLACEQYF.

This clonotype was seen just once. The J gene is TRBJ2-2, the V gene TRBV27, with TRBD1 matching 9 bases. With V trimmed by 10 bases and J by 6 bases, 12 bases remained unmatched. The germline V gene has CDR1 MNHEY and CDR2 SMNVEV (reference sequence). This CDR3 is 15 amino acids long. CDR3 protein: CATRWTGALPGELFF. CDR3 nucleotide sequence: TGTGCCACCCGATGGACAGGGGCGCTACCCGGGGAGCTGTTTTTT.

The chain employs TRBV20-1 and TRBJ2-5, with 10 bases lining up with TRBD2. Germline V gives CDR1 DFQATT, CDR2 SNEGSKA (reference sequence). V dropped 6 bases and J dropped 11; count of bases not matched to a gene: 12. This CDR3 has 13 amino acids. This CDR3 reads CSAATSGTGEQYF. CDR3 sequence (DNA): TGCAGTGCCGCAACTAGCGGGACGGGTGAGCAGTACTTC.

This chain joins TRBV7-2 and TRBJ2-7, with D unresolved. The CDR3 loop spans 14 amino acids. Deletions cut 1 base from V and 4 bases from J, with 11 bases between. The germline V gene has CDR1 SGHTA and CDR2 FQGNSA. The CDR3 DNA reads TGTGCCAGCAGCTTAGGTTTGCTTGGATACGAGCAGTACTTC. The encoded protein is CASSLGLLGYEQYF.

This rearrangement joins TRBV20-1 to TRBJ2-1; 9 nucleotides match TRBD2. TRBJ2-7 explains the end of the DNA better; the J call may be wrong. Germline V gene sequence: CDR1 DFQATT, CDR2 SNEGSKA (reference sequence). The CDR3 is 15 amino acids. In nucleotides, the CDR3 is TGCAGTGCAATCAAGACTAGCGGCACCTACAATGAGCAGTACTTC. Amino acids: CSAIKTSGTYNEQYF.

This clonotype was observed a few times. CDR3 nucleotide sequence: TGTGCCAGCAGAAAGACAGGGCGCAATGAGCAGTTCTTC. Amino acid sequence: CASRKTGRNEQFF. This rearrangement joins TRBV28 to TRBJ2-1; TRBD1 aligns across 7 bases. The germline V gene encodes CDR1 MDHEN and CDR2 SYDVKM. The V and J ends lost 6 bases and 6 bases, in that order; junction bases with no gene match: 5. The CDR3 covers 13 residues.

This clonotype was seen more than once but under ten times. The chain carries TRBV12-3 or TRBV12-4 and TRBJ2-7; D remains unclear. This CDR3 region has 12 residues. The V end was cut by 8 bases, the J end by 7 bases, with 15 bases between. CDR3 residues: CASSSGYNEQYF. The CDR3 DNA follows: TGTGCCAGCTCTTCAGGCTACAATGAGCAGTACTTC.